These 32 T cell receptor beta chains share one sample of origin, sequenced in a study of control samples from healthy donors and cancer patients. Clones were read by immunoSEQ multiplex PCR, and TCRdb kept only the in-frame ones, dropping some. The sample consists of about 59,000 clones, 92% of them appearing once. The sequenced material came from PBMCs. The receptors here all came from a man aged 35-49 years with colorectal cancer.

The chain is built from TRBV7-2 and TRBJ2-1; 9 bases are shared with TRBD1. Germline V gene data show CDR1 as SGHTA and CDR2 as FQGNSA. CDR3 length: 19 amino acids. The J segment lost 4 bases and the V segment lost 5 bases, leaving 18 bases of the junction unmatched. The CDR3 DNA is TGTGCCAGCAGCGAGGGACAGGGATTGGGTCAGCGTGGGTACAATGAGCAGTTCTTC. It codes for CASSEGQGLGQRGYNEQFF. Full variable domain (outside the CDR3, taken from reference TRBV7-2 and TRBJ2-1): GAGVSQSPSNKVTEKGKDVELRCDPISGHTALYWYRQSLGQGLEFLIYFQGNSAPDKSGLPSDRFSAERTGGSVSTLTIQRTQQEDSAVYLCASSEGQGLGQRGYNEQFFGPGTRLTVL.

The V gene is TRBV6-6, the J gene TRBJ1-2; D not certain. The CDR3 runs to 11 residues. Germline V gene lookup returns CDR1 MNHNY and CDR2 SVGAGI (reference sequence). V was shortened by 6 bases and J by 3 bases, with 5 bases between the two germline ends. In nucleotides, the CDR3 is TGTGCCAGCAGCTCAGACTATGGCTACACCTTC. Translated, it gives CASSSDYGYTF.

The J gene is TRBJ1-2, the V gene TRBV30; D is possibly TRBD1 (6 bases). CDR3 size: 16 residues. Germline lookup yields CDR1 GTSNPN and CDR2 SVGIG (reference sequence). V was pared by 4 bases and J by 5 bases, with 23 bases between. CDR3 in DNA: TGTGCCTGGACCAAACCCACGAGGGGGGGGATTTATGGCTACACCTTC. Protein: CAWTKPTRGGIYGYTF.

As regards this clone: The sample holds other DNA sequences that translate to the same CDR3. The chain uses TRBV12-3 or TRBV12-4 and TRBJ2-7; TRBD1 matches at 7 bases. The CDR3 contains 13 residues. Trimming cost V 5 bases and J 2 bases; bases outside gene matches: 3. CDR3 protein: CASSLDRAYEQYF. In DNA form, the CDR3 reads TGTGCCAGCAGTCTAGACAGGGCCTACGAGCAGTACTTC.

CDR3: CASSHGGTKSGTTTYEQYF. CDR3 nucleotide sequence: TGTGCCAGCAGCCACGGTGGGACTAAGTCCGGGACAACAACCTACGAGCAGTACTTC. The V and J genes are TRBV21-1 and TRBJ2-7; the table's TRBD2 call for D was not verified on the DNA. TRBV21-1 counts as a pseudogene. The CDR3 runs to 19 residues.

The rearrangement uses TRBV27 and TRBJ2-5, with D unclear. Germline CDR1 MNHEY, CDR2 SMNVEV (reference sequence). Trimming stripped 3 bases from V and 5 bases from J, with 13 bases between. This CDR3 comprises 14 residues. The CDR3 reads CASSFQDKRETQYF. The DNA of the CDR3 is TGTGCCAGCAGTTTCCAGGATAAAAGGGAGACCCAGTACTTC.

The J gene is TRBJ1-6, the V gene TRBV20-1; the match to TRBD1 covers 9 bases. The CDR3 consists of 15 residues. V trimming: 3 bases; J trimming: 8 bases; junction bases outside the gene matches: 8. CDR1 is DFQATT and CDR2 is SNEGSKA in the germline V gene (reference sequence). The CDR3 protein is CSASFWTGEDSPLHF. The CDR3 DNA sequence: TGCAGTGCTAGTTTCTGGACAGGGGAGGATTCACCCCTCCACTTT.

CDR3 loop: CASSPRRQGAGRLAGANEQFF. The CDR3 DNA is TGTGCCAGTAGCCCTCGACGACAGGGGGCAGGTCGTCTAGCTGGTGCGAATGAGCAGTTCTTC. This chain links TRBV19 with TRBJ2-1; 10 positions agree with TRBD1. The V gene end was trimmed by 6 bases and the J gene end by 7 bases; junction bases not matched to a gene: 27. The CDR3 spans 21 residues. Germline lookup yields CDR1 LNHDA and CDR2 SQIVND (reference sequence).

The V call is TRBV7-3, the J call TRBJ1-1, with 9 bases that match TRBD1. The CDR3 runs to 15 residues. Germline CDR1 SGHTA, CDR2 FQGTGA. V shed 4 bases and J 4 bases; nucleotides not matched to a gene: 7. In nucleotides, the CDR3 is TGTGCCAGCAGCTCATACGGGACAGGGTCCACTGAAGCTTTCTTT. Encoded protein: CASSSYGTGSTEAFF.

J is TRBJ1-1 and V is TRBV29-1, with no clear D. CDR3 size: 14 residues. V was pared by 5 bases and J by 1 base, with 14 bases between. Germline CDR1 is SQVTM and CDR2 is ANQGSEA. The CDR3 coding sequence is TGCAGCGTTTACTTCGGGGTACCGAACACTGAAGCTTTCTTT. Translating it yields CSVYFGVPNTEAFF. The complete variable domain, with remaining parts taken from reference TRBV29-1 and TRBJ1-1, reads SAVISQKPSRDICQRGTSLTIQCQVDSQVTMMFWYRQQPGQSLTLIATANQGSEATYESGFVIDKFPISRPNLTFSTLTVSNMSPEDSSIYLCSVYFGVPNTEAFFGQGTRLTVV.

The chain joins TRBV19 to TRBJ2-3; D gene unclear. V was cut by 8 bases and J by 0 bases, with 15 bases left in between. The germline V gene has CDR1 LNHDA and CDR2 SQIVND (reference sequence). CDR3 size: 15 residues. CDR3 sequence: CASALDQTSTDTQYF. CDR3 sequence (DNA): TGTGCCAGTGCCTTAGACCAAACTAGCACAGATACGCAGTATTTT. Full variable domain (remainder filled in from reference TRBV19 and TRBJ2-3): DGGITQSPKYLFRKEGQNVTLSCEQNLNHDAMYWYRQDPGQGLRLIYYSQIVNDFQKGDIAEGYSVSREKKESFPLTVTSAQKNPTAFYLCASALDQTSTDTQYFGPGTRLTVL.

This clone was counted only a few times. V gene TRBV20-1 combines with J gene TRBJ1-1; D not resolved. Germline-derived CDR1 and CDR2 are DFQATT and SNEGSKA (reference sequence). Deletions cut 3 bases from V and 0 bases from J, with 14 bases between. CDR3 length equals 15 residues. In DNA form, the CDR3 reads TGCAGTGCTAGTAGCGGGTTATTCATGAACACTGAAGCTTTCTTT. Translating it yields CSASSGLFMNTEAFF.

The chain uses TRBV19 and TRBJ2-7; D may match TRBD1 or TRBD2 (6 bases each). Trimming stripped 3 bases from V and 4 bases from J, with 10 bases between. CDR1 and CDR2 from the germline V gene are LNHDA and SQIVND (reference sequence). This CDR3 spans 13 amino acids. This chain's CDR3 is CASSMTGGYEQYF. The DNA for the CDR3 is TGTGCCAGTAGTATGACAGGAGGGTACGAGCAGTACTTC.

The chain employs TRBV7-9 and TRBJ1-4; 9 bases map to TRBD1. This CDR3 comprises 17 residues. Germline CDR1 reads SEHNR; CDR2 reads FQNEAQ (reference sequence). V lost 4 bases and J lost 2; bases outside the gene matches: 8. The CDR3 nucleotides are TGTGCCAGCAGCTCCGGGACAGGGATTATGACTAATGAAAAACTGTTTTTT. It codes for CASSSGTGIMTNEKLFF.

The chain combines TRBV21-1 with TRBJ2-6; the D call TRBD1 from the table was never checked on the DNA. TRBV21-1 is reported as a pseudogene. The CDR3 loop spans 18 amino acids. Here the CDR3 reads CASILGGQGKRGANVLTF. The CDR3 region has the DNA TGTGCCAGCATCCTAGGGGGACAGGGGAAACGTGGGGCCAACGTCCTGACTTTC.

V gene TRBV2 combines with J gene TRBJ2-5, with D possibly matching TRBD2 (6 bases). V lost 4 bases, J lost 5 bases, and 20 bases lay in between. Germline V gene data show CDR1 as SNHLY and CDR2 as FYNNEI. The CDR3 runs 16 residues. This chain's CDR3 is CASSATLAYQGETQYF. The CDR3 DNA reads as TGTGCCAGCAGTGCTACCCTAGCGTACCAAGGGGAGACCCAGTACTTC.

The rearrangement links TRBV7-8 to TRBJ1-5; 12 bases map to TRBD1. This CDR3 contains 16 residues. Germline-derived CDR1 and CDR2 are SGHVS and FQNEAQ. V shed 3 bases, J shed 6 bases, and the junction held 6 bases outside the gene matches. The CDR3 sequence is CASSFSGTGGSQPQHF. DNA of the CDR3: TGTGCCAGCAGCTTTTCCGGGACAGGGGGCAGTCAGCCCCAGCATTTT.

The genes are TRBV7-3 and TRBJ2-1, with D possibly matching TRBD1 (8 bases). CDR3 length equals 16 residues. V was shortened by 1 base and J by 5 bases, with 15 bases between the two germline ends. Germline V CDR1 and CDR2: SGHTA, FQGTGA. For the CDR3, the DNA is TGTGCCAGCAGCTTAAAGGGGGGGACAGGACACAATGAGCAGTTCTTC. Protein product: CASSLKGGTGHNEQFF.

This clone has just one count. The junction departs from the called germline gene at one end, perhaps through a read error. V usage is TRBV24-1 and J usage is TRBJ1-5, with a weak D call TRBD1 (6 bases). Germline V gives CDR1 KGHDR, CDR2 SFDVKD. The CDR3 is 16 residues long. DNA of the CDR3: TGTGTCACCAGTGATTTGTCAGGGGCTCGCAATCAGCCCCAGCATTTT. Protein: CVTSDLSGARNQPQHF.

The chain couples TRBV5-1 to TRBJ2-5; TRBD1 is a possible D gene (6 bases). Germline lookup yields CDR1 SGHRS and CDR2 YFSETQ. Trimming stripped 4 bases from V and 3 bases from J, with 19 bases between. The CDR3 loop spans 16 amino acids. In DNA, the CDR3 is TGCGCCAGCAGCCAGGGGAGCAGGGCCTCGGAAGAGACCCAGTACTTC. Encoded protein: CASSQGSRASEETQYF.

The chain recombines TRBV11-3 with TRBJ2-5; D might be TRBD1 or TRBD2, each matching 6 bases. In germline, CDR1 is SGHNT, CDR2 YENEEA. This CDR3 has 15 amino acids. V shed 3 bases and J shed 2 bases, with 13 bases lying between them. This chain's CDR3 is CASSFGGRDQETQYF. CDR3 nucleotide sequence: TGTGCCAGCAGCTTTGGGGGGCGGGATCAAGAGACCCAGTACTTC.

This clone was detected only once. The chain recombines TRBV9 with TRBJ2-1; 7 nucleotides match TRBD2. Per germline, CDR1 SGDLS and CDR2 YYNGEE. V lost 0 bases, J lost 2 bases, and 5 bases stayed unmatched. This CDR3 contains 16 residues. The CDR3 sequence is CASSVVPGLPYNEQFF. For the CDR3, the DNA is TGTGCCAGCAGCGTAGTACCGGGACTACCCTACAATGAGCAGTTCTTC.

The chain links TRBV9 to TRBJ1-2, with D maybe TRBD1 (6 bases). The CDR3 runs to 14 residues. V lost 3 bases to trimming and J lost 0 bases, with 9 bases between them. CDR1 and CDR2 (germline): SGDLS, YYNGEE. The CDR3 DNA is TGTGCCAGCAGCGGGACAGTAGCTAACTATGGCTACACCTTC. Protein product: CASSGTVANYGYTF.

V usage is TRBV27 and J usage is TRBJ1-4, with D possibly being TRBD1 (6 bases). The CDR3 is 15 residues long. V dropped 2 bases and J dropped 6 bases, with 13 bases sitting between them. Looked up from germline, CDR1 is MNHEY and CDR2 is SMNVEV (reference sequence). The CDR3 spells CASSLRGGEYEKLFF. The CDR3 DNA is TGTGCCAGCAGTTTAAGGGGGGGCGAGTATGAAAAACTGTTTTTT.

CDR3 in DNA: TGTGCCAGTAACACGGTATACGAGGCTCAGCCCCAGCATTTT. Protein product: CASNTVYEAQPQHF. This sequence joins TRBV19 and TRBJ1-5; D not certain. This CDR3 spans 14 amino acids. Germline V CDR1 and CDR2: LNHDA, SQIVND (reference sequence). The ends were cut back, 7 bases at V and 6 bases at J, with 16 bases in the middle.

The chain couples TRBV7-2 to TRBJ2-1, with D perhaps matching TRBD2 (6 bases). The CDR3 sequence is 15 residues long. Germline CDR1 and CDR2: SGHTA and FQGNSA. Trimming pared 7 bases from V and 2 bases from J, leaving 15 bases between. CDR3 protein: CASITRGGPYNEQFF. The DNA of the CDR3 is TGTGCCAGCATCACTAGGGGAGGACCCTACAATGAGCAGTTCTTC.

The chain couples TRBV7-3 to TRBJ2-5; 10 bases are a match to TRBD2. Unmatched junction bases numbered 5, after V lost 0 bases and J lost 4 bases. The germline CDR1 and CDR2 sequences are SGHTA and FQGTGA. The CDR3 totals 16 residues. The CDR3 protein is CASSLTLASGGETQYF. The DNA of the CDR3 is TGTGCCAGCAGCTTAACGTTAGCTAGCGGGGGAGAGACCCAGTACTTC. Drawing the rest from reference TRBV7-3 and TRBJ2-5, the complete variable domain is GAGVSQTPSNKVTEKGKYVELRCDPISGHTALYWYRQSLGQGPEFLIYFQGTGAADDSGLPNDRFFAVRPEGSVSTLKIQRTERGDSAVYLCASSLTLASGGETQYFGPGTRLLVL.

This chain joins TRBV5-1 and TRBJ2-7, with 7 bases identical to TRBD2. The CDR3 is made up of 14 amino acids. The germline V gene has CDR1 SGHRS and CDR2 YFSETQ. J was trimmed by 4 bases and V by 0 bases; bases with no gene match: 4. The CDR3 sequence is CASSLASGEYEQYF. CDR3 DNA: TGCGCCAGCAGCTTGGCCAGCGGGGAATACGAGCAGTACTTC.

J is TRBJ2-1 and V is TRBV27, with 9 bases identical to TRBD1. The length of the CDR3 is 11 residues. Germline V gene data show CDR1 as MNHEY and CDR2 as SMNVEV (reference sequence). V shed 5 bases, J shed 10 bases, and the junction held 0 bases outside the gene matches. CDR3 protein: CASSTGGEQFF. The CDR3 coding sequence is TGTGCCAGCAGTACAGGGGGCGAGCAGTTCTTC.

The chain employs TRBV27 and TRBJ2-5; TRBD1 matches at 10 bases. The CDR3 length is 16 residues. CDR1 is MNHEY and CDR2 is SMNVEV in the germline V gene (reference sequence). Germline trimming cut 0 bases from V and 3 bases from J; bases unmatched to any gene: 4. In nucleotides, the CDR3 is TGTGCCAGCAGTTTATCTACCGGGACAGGGGAAGAGACCCAGTACTTC. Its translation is CASSLSTGTGEETQYF.

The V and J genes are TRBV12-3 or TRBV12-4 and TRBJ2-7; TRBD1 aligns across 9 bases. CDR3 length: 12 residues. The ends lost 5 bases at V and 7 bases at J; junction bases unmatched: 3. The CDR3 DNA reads TGTGCCAGCAGTGGGACAGGGCGGGAGCAGTACTTC. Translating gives CASSGTGREQYF.

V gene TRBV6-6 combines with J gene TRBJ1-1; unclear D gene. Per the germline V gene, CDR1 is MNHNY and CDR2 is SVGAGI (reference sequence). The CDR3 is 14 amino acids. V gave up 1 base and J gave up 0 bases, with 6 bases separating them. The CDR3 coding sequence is TGTGCCAGCAGTTACTTTTCCCTGAACACTGAAGCTTTCTTT. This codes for CASSYFSLNTEAFF.